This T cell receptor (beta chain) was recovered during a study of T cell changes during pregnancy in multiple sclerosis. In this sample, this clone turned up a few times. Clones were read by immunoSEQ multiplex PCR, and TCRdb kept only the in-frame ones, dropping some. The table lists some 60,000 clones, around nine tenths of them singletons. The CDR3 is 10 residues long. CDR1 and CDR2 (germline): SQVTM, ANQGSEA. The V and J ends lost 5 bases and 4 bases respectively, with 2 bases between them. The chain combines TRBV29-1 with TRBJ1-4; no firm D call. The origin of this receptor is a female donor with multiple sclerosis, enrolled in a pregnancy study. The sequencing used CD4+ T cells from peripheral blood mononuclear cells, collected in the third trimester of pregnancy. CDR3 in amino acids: CSVRNEKLFF. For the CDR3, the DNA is TGCAGCGTTCGTAATGAAAAACTGTTTTTT. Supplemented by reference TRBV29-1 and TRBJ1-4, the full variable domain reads SAVISQKPSRDICQRGTSLTIQCQVDSQVTMMFWYRQQPGQSLTLIATANQGSEATYESGFVIDKFPISRPNLTFSTLTVSNMSPEDSSIYLCSVRNEKLFFGSGTQLSVL.